The 7 T cell receptor beta chains presented below share a single source sample, sequenced in a study of cytomegalovirus exposure and HLA in healthy donors. Primers included in the PCR were 60 Vbeta and 13 Jbeta primers. The protocol was immunoSEQ multiplex PCR, while the TCRdb copy is restricted to in-frame clones and leaves out a portion. The table includes about 200,000 clones, approximately 80% detected once. Sequencing used PBMCs. These receptors came from a man between 25 and 39 years old in good health and CMV-seronegative.

The V and J genes are TRBV19 and TRBJ2-3, with 7 bases that match TRBD1. The CDR3 runs 14 residues. Unmatched junction bases numbered 5, after V lost 5 bases and J lost 3 bases. The germline gives CDR1 LNHDA, CDR2 SQIVND (reference sequence). This CDR3 reads CASSPTGFTDTQYF. CDR3 nucleotides: TGTGCCAGTAGTCCGACAGGGTTTACAGATACGCAGTATTTT.

This clone is a singleton in its sample. This chain joins TRBV5-1 and TRBJ2-7; perhaps TRBD2 as D (6 bases). V was trimmed by 5 bases and J by 7 bases, leaving 16 bases between them. The CDR3 is 13 residues long. Germline V gene sequence: CDR1 SGHRS, CDR2 YFSETQ. CDR3 protein: CASSHGGAEEQYF. CDR3 nucleotides: TGCGCCAGCAGTCACGGCGGGGCTGAAGAGCAGTACTTC.

The chain links TRBV7-6 to TRBJ1-5; D perhaps matches TRBD1 (5 bases). With 5 bases removed from V and 5 bases from J, the gap between germline ends came to 13 bases. CDR3 length: 14 amino acids. Germline values: CDR1 SGHVS, CDR2 FNYEAQ. CDR3 in DNA: TGTGCCAGCAGCCCTTTCGAAGGGGATCAGCCCCAGCATTTT. The encoded protein is CASSPFEGDQPQHF.

The chain is built from TRBV9 and TRBJ1-6, with D tentatively TRBD1 (5 bases). V was trimmed by 3 bases and J by 0 bases, leaving 7 bases between them. The CDR3 totals 15 residues. Germline CDR1 reads SGDLS; CDR2 reads YYNGEE. CDR3 nucleotides: TGTGCCAGCAGCGAGGGGCGCTCCTATAATTCACCCCTCCACTTT. Protein sequence: CASSEGRSYNSPLHF.

The V gene is TRBV28, the J gene TRBJ1-4; D remains unclear. From germline, CDR1 is MDHEN and CDR2 SYDVKM. CDR3 length: 15 amino acids. V shed 4 bases and J shed 7 bases, with 16 bases lying between them. The CDR3 DNA follows: TGTGCCAGCAGTTACCCGTACGGAGCGGGTGAAAAACTGTTTTTT. The encoded protein is CASSYPYGAGEKLFF.

This rearrangement joins TRBV4-1 to TRBJ1-5; the D gene is possibly TRBD1 (5 bases). From germline, CDR1 is MGHRA and CDR2 YSYEKL. Trimming pared 4 bases from V and 3 bases from J, leaving 10 bases between. The CDR3 has 14 residues. The CDR3 sequence is CASSPRQTNQPQHF. The CDR3 coding sequence is TGCGCCAGCAGCCCACGACAGACCAATCAGCCCCAGCATTTT.

J is TRBJ2-7 and V is TRBV2, with D uncertain. Trimming stripped 3 bases from V and 3 bases from J, with 9 bases between. This CDR3 has 13 residues. Looked up from germline, CDR1 is SNHLY and CDR2 is FYNNEI. CDR3 amino acids: CASSESQYYEQYF. The CDR3 DNA reads as TGTGCCAGCAGTGAGTCCCAGTACTACGAGCAGTACTTC.